Following are 5 T cell receptor beta chains from one sample sequenced in a study of blood T cell repertoires in COVID-19. This table comes from immunoSEQ multiplex PCR, and its TCRdb copy is limited to in-frame clones, with some not included. Of 350,000 to 450,000 clones in the sample, approximately 90% were seen once. Material for sequencing was PBMCs or T cells enriched from blood (not recorded which). Every receptor here comes from a man aged 25-45 years who had recovered from COVID-19.

This sequence joins TRBV5-6 and TRBJ2-7; D is ambiguous. Trimming left V 10 bases short and J 5 bases short, with 19 bases between. This CDR3 comprises 13 residues. CDR1 SGHDT and CDR2 YYEEEE come from the germline V gene. CDR3 DNA sequence: TGTGCCTCCAGACAACCCCAAAGTCACGAGCAGTACTTC. Translating it yields CASRQPQSHEQYF.

The rearrangement uses TRBV4-1 and TRBJ1-2; D remains unclear. The V end was cut by 1 base, the J end by 4 bases, with 16 bases between. CDR1 and CDR2 from the germline V gene are MGHRA and YSYEKL. This CDR3 region has 16 residues. The CDR3 loop is CASSQGDTFPLYGYTF. The CDR3 DNA follows: TGCGCCAGCAGCCAAGGAGACACTTTCCCCCTCTATGGCTACACCTTC.

V usage is TRBV5-6 and J usage is TRBJ1-5; 11 bases are a match to TRBD1. CDR1 is SGHDT and CDR2 is YYEEEE in the germline V gene. The CDR3 runs to 18 residues. V lost 1 base, J lost 4 bases, and 10 bases stayed unmatched. CDR3 DNA: TGTGCCAGCAGCTTGTTTTTCGGCGGACAGGGGGCAAATCAGCCCCAGCATTTT. It encodes CASSLFFGGQGANQPQHF. The full variable domain, its missing parts supplied by reference TRBV5-6 and TRBJ1-5, is DAGVTQSPTHLIKTRGQQVTLRCSPKSGHDTVSWYQQALGQGPQFIFQYYEEEERQRGNFPDRFSGHQFPNYSSELNVNALLLGDSALYLCASSLFFGGQGANQPQHFGDGTRLSIL.

This sequence joins TRBV7-8 and TRBJ1-5; no clear D. Germline V gene sequence: CDR1 SGHVS, CDR2 FQNEAQ. The germline V and J ends were trimmed by 1 base and 4 bases, with 11 bases remaining between them. The CDR3 loop spans 15 amino acids. CDR3: CASSLEAALNQPQHF. CDR3 nucleotide sequence: TGTGCCAGCAGCTTAGAGGCGGCACTGAATCAGCCCCAGCATTTT.

Regarding this clone: Other DNA sequences in the sample encode the same CDR3. The chain links TRBV5-1 to TRBJ2-3, with D uncertain. The CDR3 contains 13 residues. Trimming pared 2 bases from V and 1 base from J, leaving 5 bases between. Per germline, CDR1 SGHRS and CDR2 YFSETQ. The CDR3 loop is CASSLAGTDTQYF. CDR3 nucleotide sequence: TGCGCCAGCAGCTTAGCCGGCACAGATACGCAGTATTTT. Full variable domain (missing parts from reference TRBV5-1 and TRBJ2-3): KAGVTQTPRYLIKTRGQQVTLSCSPISGHRSVSWYQQTPGQGLQFLFEYFSETQRNKGNFPGRFSGRQFSNSRSEMNVSTLELGDSALYLCASSLAGTDTQYFGPGTRLTVL.